This is a list of T cell receptor beta chains from one sample in a study of blood T cells in healthy people across ages. TCRdb processed the 5' RACE reads anew with MiXCR; each CDR3 protein has one entry. The sample includes 600,000 to 850,000 distinct CDR3 sequences, approximately 39% of them seen just once. Source material: blood. The receptor source for this set is a woman aged 60 to 75 in good health. The CDR3 runs from the conserved cysteine through the conserved F or W. D genes are given only for firm matches. The size of a clone is reported for some rows only, either as once, few or many, or as a class for expanded clones.

v_call: TRBV13
j_call: TRBJ1-1
d_call: -
clone_size: -
cdr3_nt: TGTGCCAGCAGCCCACGGGGCGAAGGCACTGAAGCTTTCTTT
cdr3_aa: CASSPRGEGTEAFF

v_call: TRBV6-2/TRBV6-3
j_call: TRBJ2-3
d_call: -
clone_size: many
cdr3_nt: TGTGCCAGCAGGGACAGCACAGATACGCAGTATTTT
cdr3_aa: CASRDSTDTQYF

v_call: TRBV7-2
j_call: TRBJ2-5
d_call: TRBD2
clone_size: many
cdr3_nt: TGTGCCAGCAGCTTCCGACTAGCGGGGCTGTACCAAGAGACCCAGTACTTC
cdr3_aa: CASSFRLAGLYQETQYF

v_call: TRBV30
j_call: TRBJ2-6
d_call: -
clone_size: -
cdr3_nt: TGTGCCTGGAGAAGGAGGGGGACCGGGGCCAACGTCCTGACTTTC
cdr3_aa: CAWRRRGTGANVLTF

v_call: TRBV27
j_call: TRBJ1-6
d_call: TRBD1
clone_size: -
cdr3_nt: TGTGCCAGCAGGGACGCGGGACAGTCGAATTCACCCCCCCACTTT
cdr3_aa: CASRDAGQSNSPPHF

v_call: TRBV7-6
j_call: TRBJ2-3
d_call: -
clone_size: few
cdr3_nt: TGTGCCAGCAGCCCCCGAGGCAAAACCTCTAGCACAGATACGCAGTATTTT
cdr3_aa: CASSPRGKTSSTDTQYF

v_call: TRBV5-1
j_call: TRBJ2-5
d_call: TRBD2
clone_size: -
cdr3_nt: TGCGCCAGCAGCTCAGGACTAGCGGCCAATGAGCAGTACTTC
cdr3_aa: CASSSGLAANEQYF

v_call: TRBV7-6
j_call: TRBJ2-1
d_call: TRBD2
clone_size: -
cdr3_nt: TGTGCCAGCAGCTTAGGACTAGGGAGGGAGGAGCAGTTTTTC
cdr3_aa: CASSLGLGREEQFF

v_call: TRBV5-1
j_call: TRBJ1-6
d_call: TRBD1
clone_size: few
cdr3_nt: TGCGCCAGCAGCTTGTCTGGGACAGTAACTAATTCACCCCTCCACTTT
cdr3_aa: CASSLSGTVTNSPLHF

v_call: TRBV10-3
j_call: TRBJ2-3
d_call: -
clone_size: -
cdr3_nt: TGTGCCATCACCGACCCGGGACGCGGACGGTCAGATACGCGGTATTTT
cdr3_aa: CAITDPGRGRSDTRYF

v_call: TRBV10-3
j_call: TRBJ2-3
d_call: TRBD2
clone_size: few
cdr3_nt: TGTGCCATCAGTCGGACTAGCGGGATCCCAGATACGCAGTATTTT
cdr3_aa: CAISRTSGIPDTQYF

v_call: TRBV20-1
j_call: TRBJ2-3
d_call: TRBD2
clone_size: -
cdr3_nt: TGCAGTGCTAGAGATCACGGAAAAGCGGGAGGGAGGCGAGATACGCAGTATTTT
cdr3_aa: CSARDHGKAGGRRDTQYF

v_call: TRBV28
j_call: TRBJ2-7
d_call: -
clone_size: -
cdr3_nt: TGTGCCAGCAGCCAAACCGTCCTCATCTACGAGCAGTACTTC
cdr3_aa: CASSQTVLIYEQYF

v_call: TRBV6-2/TRBV6-3
j_call: TRBJ1-5
d_call: TRBD1
clone_size: few
cdr3_nt: TGTGCCAGCAGTTGGTCCGGGACAGGGTCCCAGCCCCAGCATTTT
cdr3_aa: CASSWSGTGSQPQHF

v_call: TRBV11-2
j_call: TRBJ2-3
d_call: TRBD2
clone_size: -
cdr3_nt: TGTGCCAGCAGCCCCAGCCCGGGACTAGCGTCAGATACGCAGTATTTT
cdr3_aa: CASSPSPGLASDTQYF

v_call: TRBV5-8
j_call: TRBJ2-1
d_call: TRBD2
clone_size: -
cdr3_nt: TGTGCCAGCAGCTTGCCCTTTGGACTAGCGGAGAACAATGAGCAGTTCTTC
cdr3_aa: CASSLPFGLAENNEQFF

v_call: TRBV21-1
j_call: TRBJ2-7
d_call: -
clone_size: -
cdr3_nt: TGTGCCAGCAGCGGACCTAAGTACGAGCAGTACTTC
cdr3_aa: CASSGPKYEQYF

v_call: TRBV6-2/TRBV6-3
j_call: TRBJ2-1
d_call: -
clone_size: -
cdr3_nt: TGTGCCAGCAGTGTCCAAGGGGCCTACAATGAGCAGTTCTTC
cdr3_aa: CASSVQGAYNEQFF

v_call: TRBV25-1
j_call: TRBJ2-7
d_call: -
clone_size: -
cdr3_nt: TGTGCCAGCAGTGGCCCTACAGGTTCCCAGTTTTACGAGCAGTACTTC
cdr3_aa: CASSGPTGSQFYEQYF

v_call: TRBV6-2/TRBV6-3
j_call: TRBJ2-1
d_call: -
clone_size: many
cdr3_nt: TGTGCCAGCTGCTCTAGTGTGACCTACAATGAGCAGTTCTTC
cdr3_aa: CASCSSVTYNEQFF

v_call: TRBV4-2
j_call: TRBJ2-7
d_call: TRBD1
clone_size: many
cdr3_nt: TGTGCCAGCAGCCAGTCCGGGACAGTCTCCTACGAGCAGTACTTC
cdr3_aa: CASSQSGTVSYEQYF

v_call: TRBV29-1
j_call: TRBJ1-4
d_call: -
clone_size: -
cdr3_nt: TGCAGCGTTTTAGGCTCCCTCCGAAATGAAAAACTGTTTTTT
cdr3_aa: CSVLGSLRNEKLFF

v_call: TRBV9
j_call: TRBJ2-3
d_call: -
clone_size: -
cdr3_nt: TGTGCCAGCAGCCCTTCTAACACAGATACGCAGTATTTT
cdr3_aa: CASSPSNTDTQYF

v_call: TRBV14
j_call: TRBJ1-1
d_call: -
clone_size: few
cdr3_nt: TGTGCCAGCAGCCAGGATTTGGACACTGAAGCTTTCTTT
cdr3_aa: CASSQDLDTEAFF

v_call: TRBV11-2
j_call: TRBJ2-5
d_call: -
clone_size: -
cdr3_nt: TGTGCCAGCAGCTTTTCGGGGGCCGTCATGGAGACCCAGTACTTC
cdr3_aa: CASSFSGAVMETQYF

v_call: TRBV29-1
j_call: TRBJ2-5
d_call: -
clone_size: -
cdr3_nt: TGCAGCGTTGAAGCCCTCTCCCCCCAGTACGGGGAGACCCAGTACTTC
cdr3_aa: CSVEALSPQYGETQYF

v_call: TRBV29-1
j_call: TRBJ2-3
d_call: -
clone_size: many
cdr3_nt: TGCAGCGTTCTCGGCAGGGAGAGAGATACGCAGTATTTT
cdr3_aa: CSVLGRERDTQYF

v_call: TRBV27
j_call: TRBJ2-1
d_call: -
clone_size: -
cdr3_nt: TGTGCCAGCACCCACCTGGGTGAAAACAATGAGCAGTTCTTC
cdr3_aa: CASTHLGENNEQFF

v_call: TRBV15
j_call: TRBJ2-3
d_call: -
clone_size: -
cdr3_nt: TGTGCCACCAGCAGAGATCCTAGCGGCACAGATACGCAGTATTTT
cdr3_aa: CATSRDPSGTDTQYF

v_call: TRBV20-1
j_call: TRBJ2-7
d_call: -
clone_size: -
cdr3_nt: TGCAGTGCGCCTACAGGGAACGAGCAGTACTTC
cdr3_aa: CSAPTGNEQYF

v_call: TRBV7-9
j_call: TRBJ2-7
d_call: TRBD2
clone_size: once
cdr3_nt: TGTGCCAGCACCCCGGGACTAGCGGGCTACAACGAGCAGTACTTC
cdr3_aa: CASTPGLAGYNEQYF

v_call: TRBV20-1
j_call: TRBJ2-7
d_call: TRBD2
clone_size: once
cdr3_nt: TGCAGTGCTAGAGAACTAGCGGGGCCGAATGAGCAGTACTTC
cdr3_aa: CSARELAGPNEQYF

v_call: TRBV29-1
j_call: TRBJ2-5
d_call: -
clone_size: -
cdr3_nt: TGTAGCGTTGGACGGACTGCCGGCAATGAGCAGTACTTC
cdr3_aa: CSVGRTAGNEQYF

v_call: TRBV3-1
j_call: TRBJ2-5
d_call: TRBD2
clone_size: few
cdr3_nt: TGTGCCAGCAGCCAAGACATAGCGGGAGGGGTTGGGACCCAGTACTTC
cdr3_aa: CASSQDIAGGVGTQYF

v_call: TRBV28
j_call: TRBJ2-5
d_call: TRBD1
clone_size: -
cdr3_nt: TGTGCCAGCCACGACAGGGGGCGATCGGAGACCCAGTACTTC
cdr3_aa: CASHDRGRSETQYF

v_call: TRBV7-3
j_call: TRBJ2-6
d_call: -
clone_size: many
cdr3_nt: TGTGCCAGCAGCAAAGACCCCTCTGGGGCCAACGTCCTGACTTTC
cdr3_aa: CASSKDPSGANVLTF